This T cell receptor (beta chain) was observed in a study of CD8 T cells in ankylosing spondylitis. Study-wide results and limits: Disease-associated clones were CD8+ and fairly uncommon in peripheral blood. Characteristic of ankylosing spondylitis blood, it appeared, was a TCR beta motif comprising several highly homologous variants.

The germline gives CDR1 SGHAT, CDR2 FQNNGV. V lost 2 bases, J lost 2 bases, and 6 bases stayed unmatched. There are 16 residues in the CDR3. As regards this clonotype: What it binds is not known.

Quantitative barcoded 5'-RACE was used to prepare TCR beta libraries. TCRdb re-called the 5' RACE reads through MiXCR, storing one row per CDR3 protein. The sample has under 120,000 distinct CDR3 sequences; 24% are singletons. The receptor comes from a male donor with ankylosing spondylitis. V usage is TRBV11-2 and J usage is TRBJ2-3; 8 positions match TRBD1. The specimen sequenced was synovial fluid, either unsorted or a sorted T cell fraction (not recorded which). CDR3 residues: CASSLLRQGTTDTQYF. The CDR3 nucleotides are TGTGCCAGCAGCTTACTCAGACAGGGGACCACAGATACGCAGTATTTT.